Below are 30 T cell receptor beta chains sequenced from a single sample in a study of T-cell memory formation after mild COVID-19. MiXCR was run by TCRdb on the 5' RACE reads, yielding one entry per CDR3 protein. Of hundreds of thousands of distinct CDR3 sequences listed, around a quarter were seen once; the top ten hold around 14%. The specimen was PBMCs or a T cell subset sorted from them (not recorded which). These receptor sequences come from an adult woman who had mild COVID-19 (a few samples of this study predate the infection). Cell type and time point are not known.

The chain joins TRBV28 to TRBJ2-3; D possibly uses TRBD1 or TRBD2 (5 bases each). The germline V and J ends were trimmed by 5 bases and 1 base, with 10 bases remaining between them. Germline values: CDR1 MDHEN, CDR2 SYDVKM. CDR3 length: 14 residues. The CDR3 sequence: CASSPGPGTDTQYF. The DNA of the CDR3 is TGTGCCAGCAGTCCGGGACCAGGCACAGATACGCAGTATTTT.

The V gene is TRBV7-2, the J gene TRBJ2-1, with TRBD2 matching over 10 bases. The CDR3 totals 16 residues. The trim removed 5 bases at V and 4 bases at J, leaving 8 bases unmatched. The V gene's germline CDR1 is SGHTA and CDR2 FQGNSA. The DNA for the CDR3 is TGTGCCAGCAGCGGTCCGGGACTAGCGATATACAATGAGCAGTTCTTC. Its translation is CASSGPGLAIYNEQFF.

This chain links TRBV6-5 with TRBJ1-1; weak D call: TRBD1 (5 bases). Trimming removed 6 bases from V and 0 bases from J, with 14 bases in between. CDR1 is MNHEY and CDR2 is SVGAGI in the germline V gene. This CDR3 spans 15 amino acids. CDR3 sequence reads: CASSPWGSMNTEAFF. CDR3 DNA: TGTGCCAGCAGCCCCTGGGGCAGCATGAACACTGAAGCTTTCTTT.

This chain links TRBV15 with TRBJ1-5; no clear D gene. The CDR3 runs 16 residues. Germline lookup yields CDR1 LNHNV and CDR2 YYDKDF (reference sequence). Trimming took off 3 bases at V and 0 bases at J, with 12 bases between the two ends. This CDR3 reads CATSSRRTYSNQPQHF. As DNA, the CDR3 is TGTGCCACCAGCAGTCGCAGGACCTATAGCAATCAGCCCCAGCATTTT.

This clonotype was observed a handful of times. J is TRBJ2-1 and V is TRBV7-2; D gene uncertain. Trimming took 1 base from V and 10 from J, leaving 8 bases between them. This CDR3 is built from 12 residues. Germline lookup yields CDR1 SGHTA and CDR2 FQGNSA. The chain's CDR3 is CASSLVPEEQFF. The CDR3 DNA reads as TGTGCCAGCAGCTTAGTTCCAGAAGAGCAGTTCTTC.

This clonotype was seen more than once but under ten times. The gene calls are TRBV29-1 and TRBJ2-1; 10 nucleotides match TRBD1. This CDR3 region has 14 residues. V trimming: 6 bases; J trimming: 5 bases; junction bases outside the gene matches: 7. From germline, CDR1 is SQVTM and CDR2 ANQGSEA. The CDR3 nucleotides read TGCAGCGTAGACGGACAGGGGGTGGACAATGAGCAGTTCTTC. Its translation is CSVDGQGVDNEQFF.

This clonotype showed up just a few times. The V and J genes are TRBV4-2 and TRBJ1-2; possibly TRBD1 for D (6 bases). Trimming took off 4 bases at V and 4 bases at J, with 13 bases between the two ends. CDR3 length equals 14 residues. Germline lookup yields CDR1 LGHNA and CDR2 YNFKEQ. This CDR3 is CASSPGGAAYGYTF. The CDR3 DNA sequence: TGTGCCAGCAGCCCGGGGGGGGCGGCCTATGGCTACACCTTC.

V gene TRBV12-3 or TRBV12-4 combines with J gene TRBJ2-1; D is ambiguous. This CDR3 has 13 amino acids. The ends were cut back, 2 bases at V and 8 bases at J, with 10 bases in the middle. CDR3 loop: CASSLNSPDEQFF. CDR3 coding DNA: TGTGCCAGCAGTTTAAACAGTCCCGATGAGCAGTTCTTC.

The CDR3 region is CASSPGEGLEQYF. The CDR3 DNA reads as TGTGCCAGCAGCCCAGGGGAGGGGCTCGAGCAGTACTTC. The chain links TRBV7-6 to TRBJ2-7; TRBD2 might be the D (7 bases). V was clipped by 5 bases and J by 6 bases, with 14 bases between them. This CDR3 has 13 amino acids. CDR1 and CDR2 (germline): SGHVS, FNYEAQ.

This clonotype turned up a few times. The CDR3 DNA is TGTGCCAGCAGTCTGGGAGAAGGGACCCAGTACTTC. Translated: CASSLGEGTQYF. This rearrangement joins TRBV6-1 to TRBJ2-5; tentative D call: TRBD2 (5 bases). This CDR3 has 12 residues. The germline CDR1 and CDR2 sequences are MNHNS and SASEGT. The germline V and J ends were trimmed by 5 bases and 7 bases, with 11 bases remaining between them.

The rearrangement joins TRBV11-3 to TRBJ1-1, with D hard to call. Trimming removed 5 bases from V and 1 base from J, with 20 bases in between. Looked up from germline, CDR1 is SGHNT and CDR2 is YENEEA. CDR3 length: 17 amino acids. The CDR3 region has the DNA TGTGCCAGCAGCCCCCCGTGGGGTGTGGAGGGGAACACTGAAGCTTTCTTT. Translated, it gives CASSPPWGVEGNTEAFF.

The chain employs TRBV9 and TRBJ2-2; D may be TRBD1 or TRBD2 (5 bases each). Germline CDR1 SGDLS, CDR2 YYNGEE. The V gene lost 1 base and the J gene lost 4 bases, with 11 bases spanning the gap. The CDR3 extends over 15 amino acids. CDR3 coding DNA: TGTGCCAGCAGCGTACGCGAGGGGTTCACCGGGGAGCTGTTTTTT. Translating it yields CASSVREGFTGELFF.

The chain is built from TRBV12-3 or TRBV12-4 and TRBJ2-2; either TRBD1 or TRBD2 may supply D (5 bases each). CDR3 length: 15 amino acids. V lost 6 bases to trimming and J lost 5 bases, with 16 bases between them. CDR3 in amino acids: CASRIRDPRTGELFF. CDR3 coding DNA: TGTGCCAGCAGGATCCGGGACCCACGGACCGGGGAGCTGTTTTTT.

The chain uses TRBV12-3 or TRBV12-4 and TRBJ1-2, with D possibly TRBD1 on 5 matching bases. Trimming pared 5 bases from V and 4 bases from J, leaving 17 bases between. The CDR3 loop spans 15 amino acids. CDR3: CASSVTQRGGYGYTF. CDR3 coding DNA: TGTGCCAGCAGTGTAACCCAAAGGGGTGGCTATGGCTACACCTTC.

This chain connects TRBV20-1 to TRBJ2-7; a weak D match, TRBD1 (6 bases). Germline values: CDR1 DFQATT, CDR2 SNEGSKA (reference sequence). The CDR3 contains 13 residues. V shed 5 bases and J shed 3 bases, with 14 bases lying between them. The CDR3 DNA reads TGCAGTGCTTACGGGACATCGTTCTACGAGCAGTACTTC. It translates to CSAYGTSFYEQYF.

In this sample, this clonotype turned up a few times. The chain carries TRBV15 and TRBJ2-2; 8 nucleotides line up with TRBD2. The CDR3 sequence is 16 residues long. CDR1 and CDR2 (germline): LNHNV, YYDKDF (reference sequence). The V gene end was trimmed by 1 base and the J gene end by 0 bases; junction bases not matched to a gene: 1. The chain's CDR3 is CATSRVGGANTGELFF. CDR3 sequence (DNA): TGTGCCACCAGCAGAGTCGGGGGGGCGAACACCGGGGAGCTGTTTTTT.

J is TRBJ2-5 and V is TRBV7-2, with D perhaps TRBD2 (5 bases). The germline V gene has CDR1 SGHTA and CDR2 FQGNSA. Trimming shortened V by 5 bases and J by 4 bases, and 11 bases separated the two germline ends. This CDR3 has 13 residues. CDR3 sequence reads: CASSEGTPETQYF. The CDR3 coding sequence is TGTGCCAGCAGCGAGGGTACCCCAGAGACCCAGTACTTC.

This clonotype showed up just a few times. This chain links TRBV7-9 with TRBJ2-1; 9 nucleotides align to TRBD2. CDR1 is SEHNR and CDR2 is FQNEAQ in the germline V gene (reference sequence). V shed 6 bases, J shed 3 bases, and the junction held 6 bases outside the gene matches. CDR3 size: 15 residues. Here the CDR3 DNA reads TGTGCCAGCAGGGGTAGCGGGAGTATCTACAATGAGCAGTTCTTC. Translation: CASRGSGSIYNEQFF.

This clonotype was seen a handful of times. This CDR3 reads CASSLPSSGANEQFF. The CDR3 bases are TGCGCCAGCAGCTTGCCTTCCAGTGGGGCAAATGAGCAGTTCTTC. The chain carries TRBV5-1 and TRBJ2-1; TRBD1 might be the D (5 bases). CDR1 and CDR2 (germline): SGHRS, YFSETQ. Trimming took 1 base from V and 7 from J, leaving 15 bases between them. This CDR3 contains 15 residues.

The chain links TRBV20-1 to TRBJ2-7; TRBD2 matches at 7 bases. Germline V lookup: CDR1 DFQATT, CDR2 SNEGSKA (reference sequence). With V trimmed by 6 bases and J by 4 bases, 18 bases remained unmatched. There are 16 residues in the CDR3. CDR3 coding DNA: TGCAGTGCGCCCGGCCTCTCTAGCGGAGTTAGTTACGAGCAGTACTTC. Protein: CSAPGLSSGVSYEQYF.

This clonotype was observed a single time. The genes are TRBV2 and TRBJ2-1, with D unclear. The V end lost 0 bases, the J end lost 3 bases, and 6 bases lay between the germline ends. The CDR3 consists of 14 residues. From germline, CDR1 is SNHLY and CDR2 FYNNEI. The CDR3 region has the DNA TGTGCCAGCAGTGAAGCGCGGCGCTACAATGAGCAGTTCTTC. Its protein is CASSEARRYNEQFF.

The CDR3 loop reads CASSQLVGSSYPLEQYF. The CDR3, as DNA: TGTGCCAGCAGCCAACTCGTCGGTTCTAGTTATCCGCTTGAGCAGTACTTC. The chain joins TRBV7-3 to TRBJ2-7; D unclear. V was cut by 5 bases and J by 7 bases, with 27 bases left in between. Germline V gene sequence: CDR1 SGHTA, CDR2 FQGTGA. CDR3 length: 17 amino acids.

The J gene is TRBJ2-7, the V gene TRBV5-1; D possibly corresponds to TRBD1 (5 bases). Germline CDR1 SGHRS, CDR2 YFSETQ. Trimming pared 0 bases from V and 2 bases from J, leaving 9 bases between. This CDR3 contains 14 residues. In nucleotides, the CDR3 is TGCGCCAGCAGCTTGGGACAGAACCCCTACGAGCAGTACTTC. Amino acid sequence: CASSLGQNPYEQYF.

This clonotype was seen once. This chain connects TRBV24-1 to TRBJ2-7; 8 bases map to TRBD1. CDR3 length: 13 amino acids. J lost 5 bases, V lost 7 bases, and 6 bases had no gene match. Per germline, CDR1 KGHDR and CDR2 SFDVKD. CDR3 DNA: TGTGCCACCAGAAGGACAGGGTCGGACGAGCAGTACTTC. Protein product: CATRRTGSDEQYF.

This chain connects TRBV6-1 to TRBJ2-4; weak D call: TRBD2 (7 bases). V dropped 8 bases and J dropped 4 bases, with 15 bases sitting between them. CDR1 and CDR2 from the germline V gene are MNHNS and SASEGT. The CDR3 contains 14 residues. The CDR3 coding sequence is TGTGCCAGCCGGTGGGGGGGGCAGAAAAACATTCAGTACTTC. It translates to CASRWGGQKNIQYF.

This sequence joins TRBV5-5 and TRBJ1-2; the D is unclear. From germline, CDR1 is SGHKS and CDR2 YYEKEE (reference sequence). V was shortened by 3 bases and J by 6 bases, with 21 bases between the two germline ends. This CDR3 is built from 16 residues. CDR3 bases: TGTGCCAGCAGCTCTCGCCTGGGGTCTCTAGTAAATGGCTACACCTTC. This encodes CASSSRLGSLVNGYTF.

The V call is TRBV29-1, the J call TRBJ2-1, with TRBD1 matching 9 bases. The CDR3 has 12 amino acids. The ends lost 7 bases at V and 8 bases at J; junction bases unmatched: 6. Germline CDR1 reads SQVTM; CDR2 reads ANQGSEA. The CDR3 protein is CSGGDREYEQFF. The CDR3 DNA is TGCAGCGGGGGGGACAGGGAATATGAGCAGTTCTTC.

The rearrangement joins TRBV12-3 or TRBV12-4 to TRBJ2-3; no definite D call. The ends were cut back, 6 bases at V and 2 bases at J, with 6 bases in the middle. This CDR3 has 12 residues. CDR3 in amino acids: CASSHFTDTQYF. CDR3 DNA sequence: TGTGCCAGCAGCCACTTCACAGATACGCAGTATTTT.

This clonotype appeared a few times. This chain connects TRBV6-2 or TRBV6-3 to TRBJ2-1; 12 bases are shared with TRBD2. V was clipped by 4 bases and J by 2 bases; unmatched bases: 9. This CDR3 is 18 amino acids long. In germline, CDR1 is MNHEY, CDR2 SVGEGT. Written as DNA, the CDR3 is TGTGCCAGCAGTTTAGAGGGACTAGCGGGCCCCCCCTACAATGAGCAGTTCTTC. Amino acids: CASSLEGLAGPPYNEQFF.

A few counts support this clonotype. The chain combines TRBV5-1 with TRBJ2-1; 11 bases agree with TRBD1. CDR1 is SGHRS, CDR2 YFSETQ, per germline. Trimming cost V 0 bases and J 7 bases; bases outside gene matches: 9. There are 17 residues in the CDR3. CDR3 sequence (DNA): TGCGCCAGCAGCTTGGCTGGACAGGGGGCAATCGAGAATGAGCAGTTCTTC. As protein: CASSLAGQGAIENEQFF. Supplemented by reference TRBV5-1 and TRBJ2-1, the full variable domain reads KAGVTQTPRYLIKTRGQQVTLSCSPISGHRSVSWYQQTPGQGLQFLFEYFSETQRNKGNFPGRFSGRQFSNSRSEMNVSTLELGDSALYLCASSLAGQGAIENEQFFGPGTRLTVL.